The following is a T cell receptor (beta chain) sequence with its context. The antigen this receptor binds is unknown. The input lacks base qualities; no much larger clone sits a single base away. To prepare the library, the immunoSEQ multiplex PCR assay was applied. The multiplex PCR relied on a mix of 60 forward primers for TCR Vbeta segments and 13 reverse primers for TCR Jbeta segments. A multiplex PCR assay on genomic DNA amplified the CDR3 region of rearranged TCR beta genes. Amplified TCR beta libraries were sequenced as 87-base-pair reads on the Illumina HiSeq System. The authors' pipeline ran thus. Across the roughly 670 repertoires, a later analysis counted about 81 million unique TCR beta chains, roughly 11 million of which were shared by at least two donors. To remove PCR and sequencing errors, raw reads were error-corrected and collapsed into unique sequences using a nearest-neighbor algorithm that merged closely related sequences. V, D and J gene segments were assigned by aligning CDR3 sequences to IMGT reference sequences. For a sequence to be retained, a match of at least six nucleotides was required to both a V gene segment and a J gene segment. A rearrangement counted as productive if the CDR3 had no stop codons and remained in frame with V and J, and every other rearrangement counted as non-productive. Following IMGT convention, CDR3 was defined as the stretch from the second conserved V-encoded cysteine to the conserved J-encoded phenylalanine. The earlier analysis of about 590 of the donors excluded sequences that lacked an unambiguous match to a single V gene segment. An earlier analysis of fewer than 650 of the donors classified V segments as functional when productive rearrangements were above 56.7% and as segregating when the standard deviation between donors was above 5%. To diagnose cytomegalovirus status from the catalog of TCR beta chain sequences, a statistical classification framework was built. V and J gene assignment, in a later analysis, came from comparing TCR nucleotide sequences with IMGT/GENE-DB human TR gene sequences. A later analysis assigned CDR3 sequences and most-parsimonious VDJ recombination scenarios with the TCRdist pipeline. In a later analysis, every TCR beta chain was defined by the combination of its CDR3 amino acid sequence and its V-gene family, and reads without a unique V-gene family were dropped. In a later analysis, a few hundred highly shared, low-generation-probability nucleotide sequences were removed to address suspected cross-contamination and a sequencing artifact. For each public chain, a later analysis derived a clonal expansion index from normalized ranks of inferred template counts within each repertoire. Generation probabilities in a later analysis came from a VDJ recombination model fitted to out-of-frame rearrangements, and those results were checked against IGoR. In a later analysis, hypergeometric tests were used to score TCR-TCR, TCR-HLA and TCR-CMV co-occurrence, with a repertoire-size bias correction applied to TCR pairs. To estimate false discovery rates, a later analysis permuted the HLA or CMV assignments 20 times. In a later analysis, co-occurring TCRs were grouped with DBSCAN, and TCRdist sequence similarity was added when clustering was performed within HLA-allele-positive subsets. Repertoires with fewer than 30,000 or more than 120,000 public chains, plus five repertoires with anomalous nucleotide sharing, were excluded from co-occurrence clustering. TCRdb mirrors the immuneACCESS table, restricted to in-frame sequences. Some clones are absent from its copies; in checked studies, under half trace to an unresolved V gene, and the reason for the others is unknown. The D gene and trimming were derived from the DNA, and the V and J assignments and clone size from that table. This sample comprises 200,000 or so clones, around 79% of them detected only once. The ten most abundant clones make up 0.22% of the sample.

This sample is drawn from a study of cytomegalovirus exposure and HLA in healthy donors (dated by TCRdb to 2016 to 2017). Regarding the study in general: An earlier analysis of more than 550 of the donors reported about 260 Gb of sequence data and 117 million unique TCR beta sequences obtained from approximately 180 million T cells. An early release that covered several hundred HLA-typed donors contained about 300 gigabases of sequencing data and about 84 million unique TCR sequences. Of the 300 to 450 genotyped donors, about 84% fell in the genetic ancestry cluster associated with self-reported Caucasian donors. The study aimed to test whether cataloging public T cell receptors could reveal signatures of past pathogen exposure. The T cell repertoires of roughly 660 subjects were profiled by immunosequencing and related to cytomegalovirus serostatus. A separate validation cohort of 100 to 150 different subjects was used in addition to the 666-subject first cohort. To predict cytomegalovirus infection status, the study brought together high-throughput TCR immunosequencing, statistical association of individual TCRs with disease status, and machine learning. A later analysis re-analyzed previously published TCR beta repertoires from 660 or so donors and added high-resolution HLA genotyping to study TCR occurrence patterns. Rather than drawing on any new phenotypic data, the later analysis identified candidate immune exposures from TCR beta sequences and the way those sequences occurred across donors. An earlier analysis of 587 of the donors used high-throughput TCR beta sequencing to judge whether each TCR beta V gene segment behaved as functional or pseudogenic. Donor age, sex, ethnicity and CMV serostatus were compiled alongside the repertoire data. A later genetic analysis took genome-wide SNP genotypes for about three fifths of the 666 donors and used that subset as a discovery cohort. Every repertoire in the discovery cohort had been generated on one and the same sequencing platform. Both class I and class II loci were covered by HLA typing, at four-digit resolution. Typing coverage differed by locus: A, B, C, DRB1 and DQB1 were typed in roughly 620-630 donors, DQA1 in roughly 510, DPA1 in 600 to 610, and DPB1 in around 490. Because of strong linkage in the cohort, five DR-DQ haplotypes were treated as single units for association and clustering. Among about 400 genotyped donors of the cohort, an average of approximately 240,000 unique TCR beta nucleotide sequences was sequenced per donor, of which approximately 18% were non-productive. What the work shows at the level of the full study, not this receptor alone: Broadly in line with IMGT annotations, most TCR beta V segments showed up in productive rearrangements about 87% or about 30% of the time in an earlier analysis of approximately 600 of the donors. Because counts were too low, around 17 rarely observed V segments, including chromosome 9 orphons, were left out of the earlier analysis of a few hundred of the donors. Three of the identified cytomegalovirus-associated TCR beta chains were confirmed in vitro to be specific for cytomegalovirus antigens. In a later analysis, HLA-associated TCR beta chains showed more clonal expansion and lower generation probabilities than non-associated chains that were equally common. Linkage disequilibrium might explain the correlated functional status among segregating V segments, but an unknown experimental factor could not be ruled out. When HLA alleles, especially DR and DQ, strongly co-occurred, attributing TCR associations to individual alleles was difficult. A cluster of highly shared sequence variants was judged likely to be a technical artifact of the sequencing pipeline. For the cohort, immune exposure information was limited to CMV serostatus. A later analysis associated 16,951 TCR beta sequences with specific HLA alleles at a false discovery rate of 0.05. In both the original and validation cohorts, the classifier was reported to diagnose cytomegalovirus status with high specificity and sensitivity. Most CMV-associated TCR beta chains appeared to be HLA-restricted in a later analysis, and the HLA associations seemed to be driven largely by CMV exposure. Because the 87-base-pair reads could not distinguish some IMGT-functional V segments, including TRBV6-2 and TRBV6-3, those segments were excluded. A later analysis found that TCR association rates varied across HLA loci, with DRB1 alleles showing the most associated TCRs and HLA-C alleles the fewest. A total of 150 to 200 TCR beta chains were listed by the study as associated with cytomegalovirus. Presence/absence analyses assumed roughly uniform sequencing depth across donors, an assumption that may not hold. According to the authors, the approach could potentially be generalized to other disease states and immunological phenotypes. A later analysis reported that several top co-occurrence clusters appeared linked to parvovirus B19, influenza, CMV and Epstein-Barr virus. The cohort was sequenced for TCR beta chains only, and without alpha or paired-chain data the features that could be detected were limited. An association between a missense DCLRE1C variant and V-gene and J-gene trimming of TCR beta chains was found in a later genetic analysis and replicated in an independent cohort. According to a later genetic analysis, donors in an Asian-associated ancestry cluster had fewer N-insertions in productive TCRs than the approximately 610-donor mean. Most TCR sequences were seen in very few donors, while some public TCRs were found in many individuals. Because HLA typing was missing for some donors at each locus, association tests included only the typed subset. A further reported finding was that TCR beta sequences accurately predicted the HLA-A and HLA-B alleles for most subjects in the first cohort.

As encoded in the germline V gene, CDR1 is SNHLY while CDR2 is FYNNEI. The CDR3 has 15 amino acids, counting the end cysteine and phenylalanine. Here the CDR3 DNA is all that survives: 45 bases in frame from base 1. V is clipped by 7 bases and J by 7 bases, and the sequence between their germline boundaries is 20 bases long. The cohort was made up of about 670 healthy bone marrow donors. At the time of sampling, every cohort member was nominally healthy, though immune exposures that went unrecorded were likely present. The donor tested CMV seronegative and was one of the 352 seronegative cohort members. Each donor provided a peripheral blood sample, and peripheral blood mononuclear cells were used for TCR beta sequencing. The Qiagen DNeasy Blood Extraction Kit was used to extract genomic DNA from the blood cell samples.

The V gene is TRBV2 and the J gene is TRBJ2-1; too little of a D gene remains to name it. The sample consisted of PBMCs. The receptor's source is a girl aged 2 to 10 in good health and CMV-seronegative. The CDR3: CASTRDSTLANEQFF. In nucleotide form, the sequence is TGTGCCAGCACCCGCGACTCTACCTTAGCTAATGAGCAGTTCTTC.